This passage covers 28 T cell receptor beta chains from one sample sequenced in a study of post-analysis software for immune sequencing data. Study-level results: TRBV5-6, TRBV5-1 and TRBV20-1 belonged to a set of five TRBV segments that were more frequent in patients than controls.

These TCRs' antigens remain unknown. Each TCR beta cDNA library carried unique molecular identifiers. TCRdb called the PCR reads again in MiXCR, with one record for every CDR3 protein. This table holds about 770,000 distinct CDR3 sequences, roughly 46% found once. Specimen: blood. Source of these receptors: a girl aged 5 to 17 with multiple sclerosis.

The V gene is TRBV20-1, the J gene TRBJ2-3, with 7 positions matching TRBD2. This CDR3 is 13 amino acids long. Germline CDR1 reads DFQATT; CDR2 reads SNEGSKA (reference sequence). Here the CDR3 reads CRPGGRTTDTQYF. CDR3 DNA: TGCCGTCCCGGCGGGAGAACCACAGATACGCAGTATTTT.

The chain has TRBV15 and TRBJ2-5; 7 bases fit TRBD2. The junction had 9 bases not matched to a gene; V was cut back by 9 bases and J by 5 bases. The CDR3 consists of 13 residues. In germline, CDR1 is LNHNV, CDR2 YYDKDF (reference sequence). Here the CDR3 DNA reads TGTGCCACGGGGGGGGGTATAAGGGAGACCCAGTACTTC. This translates into CATGGGIRETQYF.

This clonotype turned up a few times. The rearrangement links TRBV3-1 to TRBJ2-3, with D tentatively TRBD2 (5 bases). Germline V gives CDR1 LGHDT, CDR2 YNNKEL (reference sequence). V was pared by 3 bases and J by 7 bases, with 5 bases between. The length of the CDR3 is 11 residues. The CDR3 region is CASSQDYTQYF. The CDR3 bases are TGTGCCAGCAGCCAGGACTATACGCAGTATTTT.

This clonotype was counted a few times. This may be a read error: a much more frequent sequence differs by one nucleotide. The rearrangement uses TRBV12-3 or TRBV12-4 and TRBJ2-7, with D possibly being TRBD2 (6 bases). CDR3 length: 12 amino acids. In DNA form, the CDR3 reads TGTGCCACCCCGGGACTTGAATACGAGCAGTGCTTC. Translating it yields CATPGLEYEQCF.

This clonotype was detected a few times. The chain carries TRBV5-1 and TRBJ2-5; D perhaps matches TRBD2 (6 bases). CDR1 is SGHRS, CDR2 YFSETQ, per germline. V gave up 7 bases and J gave up 2 bases, with 12 bases separating them. The CDR3 covers 13 residues. CDR3 in DNA: TGCGCCAGCGGGCGGGACCGACAAGAGACCCAGTACTTC. Encoded protein: CASGRDRQETQYF.

V usage is TRBV6-1 and J usage is TRBJ2-5, with D maybe TRBD1 (6 bases). This CDR3 has 14 amino acids. Germline CDR1 and CDR2: MNHNS and SASEGT. The V and J ends lost 5 bases and 7 bases respectively, with 17 bases between them. The CDR3 coding sequence is TGTGCCAGCAGTACGGGACACCGCGCAGGGACCCAGTACTTC. It yields the protein CASSTGHRAGTQYF.

The rearrangement links TRBV27 to TRBJ2-5; possible D gene TRBD2, 6 bases. V lost 0 bases and J lost 11, with 19 bases in between. This CDR3 is built from 15 residues. Germline V gene data show CDR1 as MNHEY and CDR2 as SMNVEV (reference sequence). This CDR3 reads CASSLSLAPTREQYF. CDR3 in DNA: TGTGCCAGCAGTTTATCTCTAGCGCCCACCCGGGAGCAGTACTTC.

The rearrangement joins TRBV6-5 to TRBJ2-4; 10 bases fit TRBD1. The germline gives CDR1 MNHEY, CDR2 SVGAGI. Trimming at V came to 4 bases and at J to 5 bases, leaving 8 bases not matched to a gene. The CDR3 has 16 amino acids. Written as DNA, the CDR3 is TGTGCCAGCAGTTTGGGACAGGGGTTCGGTGAAAACATTCAGTACTTC. This translates into CASSLGQGFGENIQYF.

This clonotype was observed a few times. The V and J genes are TRBV18 and TRBJ2-5; D ambiguous. This CDR3 has 13 amino acids. CDR1 KGHSH and CDR2 LQKENI come from the germline V gene. With 2 bases removed from V and 5 bases from J, the gap between germline ends came to 9 bases. CDR3 DNA: TGTGCCAGCTCACCATGGGCCAGCGAGACCCAGTACTTC. Translation: CASSPWASETQYF.

This clonotype came up a few times. The rearrangement uses TRBV7-2 and TRBJ1-2, with a weak D call TRBD1 (6 bases). V was clipped by 5 bases and J by 2 bases, with 12 bases between them. The CDR3 runs 14 residues. Germline-derived CDR1 and CDR2 are SGHTA and FQGNSA. CDR3 coding DNA: TGTGCCAGCAGCCCACTAGGACAGAACTATGGCTACACCTTC. Translating it yields CASSPLGQNYGYTF.

V usage is TRBV6-6 and J usage is TRBJ2-2, with a weak D call TRBD2 (5 bases). V was cut by 6 bases and J by 4 bases, with 12 bases left in between. Germline V gene lookup returns CDR1 MNHNY and CDR2 SVGAGI (reference sequence). The CDR3 totals 14 residues. The CDR3 protein is CASRSGAFTGELFF. DNA of the CDR3: TGTGCCAGCAGAAGCGGAGCGTTCACCGGGGAGCTGTTTTTT.

The rearrangement uses TRBV9 and TRBJ2-7, with 10 nucleotides matching TRBD1. V lost 2 bases to trimming and J lost 5 bases; unmatched junction nucleotides: 4. The CDR3 has 14 residues. Per germline, CDR1 SGDLS and CDR2 YYNGEE. The CDR3 sequence is CASSVAGTGDEQYF. In DNA form, the CDR3 reads TGTGCCAGCAGCGTTGCGGGGACAGGGGACGAGCAGTACTTC.

This chain links TRBV7-6 with TRBJ2-7; 7 bases line up with TRBD1. From germline, CDR1 is SGHVS and CDR2 FNYEAQ. The CDR3 runs 16 residues. Unmatched junction bases numbered 12, after V lost 5 bases and J lost 2 bases. CDR3 in amino acids: CASSALSGQLAYEQYF. DNA of the CDR3: TGTGCCAGCAGCGCTCTCTCGGGACAGCTTGCCTACGAGCAGTACTTC.

The chain carries TRBV6-1 and TRBJ2-7; TRBD1 aligns across 8 bases. Germline lookup yields CDR1 MNHNS and CDR2 SASEGT. After removal of 0 bases from V and 0 bases from J, the junction contained 4 bases not matched to a gene. The CDR3 consists of 16 residues. The CDR3 coding sequence is TGTGCCAGCAGTGAAGCCGAGACAGGGGTCTCCTACGAGCAGTACTTC. Its protein is CASSEAETGVSYEQYF.

The chain uses TRBV20-1 and TRBJ2-7; 7 nucleotides match TRBD1. Trimming cost V 5 bases and J 6 bases; bases outside gene matches: 10. Germline values: CDR1 DFQATT, CDR2 SNEGSKA (reference sequence). This CDR3 has 13 amino acids. CDR3 DNA: TGCAGTGCTCCGGGACAGCGTCCCTCCGAGCAGTACTTC. It codes for CSAPGQRPSEQYF.

Only one count was recorded for this clonotype. This may be a read error, as it is one base from a much larger clone. The CDR3 here is CASSSWTSDGNEQFF. In nucleotides, the CDR3 is TGTGCCAGCAGTTCCTGGACTAGCGATGGAAATGAGCAGTTCTTC. The chain is built from TRBV6-2 or TRBV6-3 and TRBJ2-1, with TRBD2 identical over 9 bases. The CDR3 runs to 15 residues. Trimming removed 4 bases from V and 7 bases from J; junction bases left unmatched: 8. Germline V CDR1 and CDR2: MNHEY, SVGEGT.

The chain couples TRBV5-1 to TRBJ2-1; TRBD2 matches at 13 bases. Germline loops: CDR1 SGHRS, CDR2 YFSETQ. V was clipped by 4 bases and J by 7 bases; unmatched bases: 5. This CDR3 is 15 amino acids long. The CDR3 loop is CASSEGLAGRNEQFF. CDR3 DNA sequence: TGCGCCAGCAGCGAGGGACTAGCGGGGAGGAATGAGCAGTTCTTC.

The CDR3 sequence: CASSLDGQGGETQYF. DNA of the CDR3: TGTGCCAGCAGCTTAGATGGGCAGGGAGGAGAGACCCAGTACTTC. The chain couples TRBV7-2 to TRBJ2-5; tentative D call: TRBD2 (6 bases). V lost 1 base to trimming and J lost 4 bases, with 13 bases between them. The CDR3 is made up of 15 amino acids. CDR1 SGHTA and CDR2 FQGNSA come from the germline V gene.

The J gene is TRBJ2-7, the V gene TRBV3-1; no reliable D call. The V and J ends lost 1 base and 0 bases respectively, with 10 bases between them. Germline V gene sequence: CDR1 LGHDT, CDR2 YNNKEL (reference sequence). This CDR3 region has 15 residues. CDR3 sequence: CASSQVRRSSYEQYF. In nucleotides, the CDR3 is TGTGCCAGCAGCCAAGTTCGCCGGAGCTCCTACGAGCAGTACTTC.

The rearrangement uses TRBV7-9 and TRBJ2-3, with 8 bases identical to TRBD1. In germline, CDR1 is SEHNR, CDR2 FQNEAQ (reference sequence). The CDR3 consists of 17 residues. V trimming: 4 bases; J trimming: 1 base; junction bases outside the gene matches: 10. This chain's CDR3 is CASSSNQGASGTDTQYF. The DNA for the CDR3 is TGTGCCAGCAGCTCAAACCAGGGGGCGAGCGGCACAGATACGCAGTATTTT.

The rearrangement links TRBV7-9 to TRBJ2-1; 12 bases line up with TRBD2. This CDR3 contains 16 residues. The junction had 4 bases not matched to a gene; V was cut back by 1 base and J by 6 bases. Germline assignment: CDR1 SEHNR and CDR2 FQNEAQ (reference sequence). For the CDR3, the DNA is TGTGCCAGCAGCTTAGGGACTAGCGGGGCGACCAATGAGCAGTTCTTC. Translation: CASSLGTSGATNEQFF.

This clonotype occurred a few times. V gene TRBV7-2 combines with J gene TRBJ1-2; D is uncertain. The CDR3 loop spans 13 amino acids. Per the germline V gene, CDR1 is SGHTA and CDR2 is FQGNSA. The V end lost 5 bases, the J end lost 4 bases, and 11 bases lay between the germline ends. The CDR3 reads CASSIPSPYGYTF. The CDR3 coding sequence is TGTGCCAGCAGCATCCCTAGCCCCTATGGCTACACCTTC.

This clonotype has more than one count but fewer than ten. The gene calls are TRBV7-3 and TRBJ2-3; D ambiguous. The V gene's germline CDR1 is SGHTA and CDR2 FQGTGA. The CDR3 consists of 16 residues. Deletions cut 5 bases from V and 0 bases from J, with 15 bases between. The CDR3 loop reads CASSPYPMDSTDTQYF. Here the CDR3 DNA reads TGTGCCAGCAGCCCGTACCCCATGGATAGCACAGATACGCAGTATTTT.

V is TRBV7-3 and J is TRBJ2-3; no reliable D call. Germline V gives CDR1 SGHTA, CDR2 FQGTGA. Trimming stripped 1 base from V and 6 bases from J, with 8 bases between. There are 13 residues in the CDR3. The CDR3 DNA reads TGTGCCAGCAGCTTAATTCCCGGTGATACGCAGTATTTT. Protein: CASSLIPGDTQYF.

DNA of the CDR3: TGTGCCAGCAGCTTAGGTATTAGGTTGAACATTCAGTACTTC. Its protein is CASSLGIRLNIQYF. This chain joins TRBV7-2 and TRBJ2-5; D remains unclear. TRBJ2-4 explains the end of the DNA better; the J call may be wrong. The CDR3 consists of 14 residues. Germline values: CDR1 SGHTA, CDR2 FQGNSA.

The V gene is TRBV24-1, the J gene TRBJ2-5; D is uncertain. The assigned J gene may be wrong: the sequence end matches TRBJ2-7 better. CDR1 and CDR2 (germline): KGHDR, SFDVKD. CDR3 length: 13 amino acids. This CDR3 is CATSDLNHFEQYF. CDR3 bases: TGTGCCACCAGTGATTTAAACCACTTCGAGCAGTACTTC.

The rearrangement uses TRBV14 and TRBJ2-3; unclear D gene. Germline V CDR1 and CDR2: SGHDN, FVKESK. This CDR3 is 13 amino acids long. Trimming took off 4 bases at V and 3 bases at J, with 8 bases between the two ends. The CDR3 protein is CASSRRFTDTQYF. The CDR3 nucleotides are TGTGCCAGCAGCCGCCGATTTACAGATACGCAGTATTTT.

There are a few counts of this clonotype. The V and J genes are TRBV7-2 and TRBJ2-3; unclear D gene. The CDR3 is 15 amino acids. Trimming took off 5 bases at V and 4 bases at J, with 16 bases between the two ends. CDR1 SGHTA and CDR2 FQGNSA come from the germline V gene. The CDR3 DNA follows: TGTGCCAGCAGCACGGACCTCCAAGCATCAGATACGCAGTATTTT. Protein sequence: CASSTDLQASDTQYF. The whole variable domain, remainder taken from reference TRBV7-2 and TRBJ2-3, is GAGVSQSPSNKVTEKGKDVELRCDPISGHTALYWYRQSLGQGLEFLIYFQGNSAPDKSGLPSDRFSAERTGGSVSTLTIQRTQQEDSAVYLCASSTDLQASDTQYFGPGTRLTVL.